These 14 T cell receptor beta chains came from one sample sequenced in a study of molecular identifiers for immune sequencing clone quantification. TCRdb passed the PCR reads through MiXCR, listing each CDR3 protein once. This sample yields 400,000 to 600,000 distinct CDR3 sequences, of which 20% to 25% are seen a single time; 0.7% to 0.95% belongs to the top ten. The specimen was naive CD8+ T cells from blood, with Jurkat cell RNA spiked in. Subset noted: FACS-sorted CD8+CD4-CCR7+CD45RA+ naive T cells. These TCRs come from a human donor in good health. Some libraries in this study had Jurkat cell RNA spiked in.

This clonotype appeared many times. The chain carries TRBV9 and TRBJ2-5, with 10 bases identical to TRBD2. CDR3 length equals 15 residues. CDR1 is SGDLS, CDR2 YYNGEE, per germline. J gave up 2 bases and V 0 bases, and 1 base lay outside the gene matches. For the CDR3, the DNA is TGTGCCAGCAGCGTAGGTAGCGGGGGGCAAGAGACCCAGTACTTC. Its protein product is CASSVGSGGQETQYF.

This clonotype was recorded many times. J is TRBJ2-5 and V is TRBV5-4; the D gene is possibly TRBD2 (6 bases). V lost 4 bases and J 2 bases, leaving 15 bases between the germline ends. Germline V gene sequence: CDR1 SGHNT, CDR2 YYREEE (reference sequence). The CDR3 extends over 15 amino acids. CDR3 sequence: CASSQASGVQETQYF. CDR3 sequence (DNA): TGTGCCAGCAGCCAAGCTTCGGGGGTTCAAGAGACCCAGTACTTC.

This clonotype showed up just a few times. The chain is built from TRBV7-9 and TRBJ2-3; possibly TRBD1 for D (6 bases). Germline CDR1 is SEHNR and CDR2 is FQNEAQ (reference sequence). V was shortened by 0 bases and J by 0 bases, with 13 bases between the two germline ends. The CDR3 runs to 17 residues. The CDR3 bases are TGTGCCAGCAGCTTAGCCCTTGAGGGGGAGAGCACAGATACGCAGTATTTT. Encoded protein: CASSLALEGESTDTQYF.

This clonotype was counted only a few times. This chain joins TRBV19 and TRBJ2-1; D uncertain. The length of the CDR3 is 13 residues. Germline V gives CDR1 LNHDA, CDR2 SQIVND (reference sequence). Trimming took 5 bases from V and 3 from J, leaving 8 bases between them. The CDR3 bases are TGTGCCAGTAGTCCCAGCTTCTACAATGAGCAGTTCTTC. Protein product: CASSPSFYNEQFF.

This clonotype showed up just a few times. The genes are TRBV30 and TRBJ1-3, with D possibly matching TRBD1 (5 bases). Trimming removed 5 bases at V and 0 bases at J, with 17 bases between. This CDR3 contains 16 residues. Looked up from germline, CDR1 is GTSNPN and CDR2 is SVGIG (reference sequence). CDR3 sequence: CAWGLGANPSGNTIYF. The CDR3 coding sequence is TGTGCCTGGGGCCTCGGGGCCAACCCCTCTGGAAACACCATATATTTT.

This clonotype has more than one count but fewer than ten. The chain links TRBV6-2 or TRBV6-3 to TRBJ2-1; either TRBD1 or TRBD2 may supply D (7 bases each). V gave up 0 bases and J gave up 2 bases, with 14 bases separating them. The CDR3 has 17 residues. Germline CDR1 MNHEY, CDR2 SVGEGT. CDR3 region: CASSYSGGGRTYNEQFF. The CDR3 bases are TGTGCCAGCAGTTACTCGGGAGGGGGCAGGACCTACAATGAGCAGTTCTTC.

This clonotype was seen a handful of times. This chain links TRBV10-3 with TRBJ2-5, with a tentative D call TRBD1 (5 bases). Germline V gene sequence: CDR1 ENHRY, CDR2 SYGVKD. Trimming cost V 3 bases and J 3 bases, with 14 bases left between them. The CDR3 consists of 15 residues. CDR3 nucleotides: TGTGCCATCAGTGAAGGGGCCGCCAGGGAAGAGACCCAGTACTTC. It translates to CAISEGAAREETQYF.

The chain has TRBV20-1 and TRBJ2-5; D is uncertain. V was pared by 6 bases and J by 5 bases, with 10 bases between. From germline, CDR1 is DFQATT and CDR2 SNEGSKA (reference sequence). This CDR3 is 11 amino acids long. CDR3: CSARLGETQYF. In nucleotides, the CDR3 is TGCAGTGCAAGACTCGGGGAGACCCAGTACTTC.

This clonotype has a count of ten or more. This chain connects TRBV7-9 to TRBJ2-5, with TRBD1 identical over 8 bases. J was trimmed by 4 bases and V by 5 bases; bases with no gene match: 9. This CDR3 is built from 15 residues. CDR1 is SEHNR and CDR2 is FQNEAQ in the germline V gene (reference sequence). The CDR3 coding sequence is TGTGCCAGCAGCACCACGGACAGGGCGGCAGAGACCCAGTACTTC. Its protein product is CASSTTDRAAETQYF.

This clonotype was recorded many times. The rearrangement joins TRBV5-5 to TRBJ1-4, with D possibly TRBD1 on 5 matching bases. V was clipped by 4 bases and J by 2 bases, with 15 bases between them. This CDR3 spans 16 amino acids. CDR1 SGHKS and CDR2 YYEKEE come from the germline V gene (reference sequence). CDR3 in DNA: TGTGCCAGCAGCAAAGGACACCCGCCGACTAATGAAAAACTGTTTTTT. Translated: CASSKGHPPTNEKLFF.

The CDR3 DNA sequence: TGTGCCAGCAGTTTAATGGCGGGGGGCAGCAATGAGCAGTTCTTC. Its translation is CASSLMAGGSNEQFF. V usage is TRBV27 and J usage is TRBJ2-1; 8 bases line up with TRBD2. J lost 6 bases, V lost 2 bases, and 6 bases had no gene match. CDR3 length: 15 amino acids. Germline CDR1 reads MNHEY; CDR2 reads SMNVEV (reference sequence).

The chain joins TRBV7-6 to TRBJ2-7; TRBD2 aligns across 13 bases. The CDR3 runs to 16 residues. The V gene end was trimmed by 5 bases and the J gene end by 2 bases; junction bases not matched to a gene: 6. Germline loops: CDR1 SGHVS, CDR2 FNYEAQ. CDR3: CASSEGLAGTPYEQYF. Here the CDR3 DNA reads TGTGCCAGCAGCGAGGGACTAGCGGGAACCCCCTACGAGCAGTACTTC.

This clonotype was counted ten times or more. The V call is TRBV19, the J call TRBJ2-7; D possibly matches TRBD1 or TRBD2 (6 bases each). The CDR3 has 15 amino acids. Germline V gene lookup returns CDR1 LNHDA and CDR2 SQIVND (reference sequence). The ends were cut back, 0 bases at V and 7 bases at J, with 16 bases in the middle. CDR3 nucleotide sequence: TGTGCCAGTAGTATAGATTCAATGGACAGCGGGGAGCAGTACTTC. Its protein product is CASSIDSMDSGEQYF.

The gene calls are TRBV19 and TRBJ1-1; D is unresolved. The V gene lost 5 bases and the J gene lost 5 bases, with 12 bases spanning the gap. The CDR3 extends over 13 amino acids. Germline CDR1 and CDR2: LNHDA and SQIVND (reference sequence). CDR3 region: CASSSLRLTEAFF. In nucleotides, the CDR3 is TGTGCCAGTAGTTCCCTTCGACTGACTGAAGCTTTCTTT. Full variable domain (outside the CDR3, taken from reference TRBV19 and TRBJ1-1): DGGITQSPKYLFRKEGQNVTLSCEQNLNHDAMYWYRQDPGQGLRLIYYSQIVNDFQKGDIAEGYSVSREKKESFPLTVTSAQKNPTAFYLCASSSLRLTEAFFGQGTRLTVV.